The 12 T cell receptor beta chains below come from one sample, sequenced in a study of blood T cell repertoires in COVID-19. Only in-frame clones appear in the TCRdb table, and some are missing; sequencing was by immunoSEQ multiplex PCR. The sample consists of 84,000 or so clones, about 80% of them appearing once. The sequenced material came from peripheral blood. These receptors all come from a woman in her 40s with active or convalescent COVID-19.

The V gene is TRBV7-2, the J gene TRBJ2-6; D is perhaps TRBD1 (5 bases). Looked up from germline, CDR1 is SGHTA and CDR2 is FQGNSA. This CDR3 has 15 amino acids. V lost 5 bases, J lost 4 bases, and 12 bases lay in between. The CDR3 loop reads CASSPVGVGANVLTF. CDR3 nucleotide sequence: TGTGCCAGCAGCCCAGTAGGGGTCGGGGCCAACGTCCTGACTTTC.

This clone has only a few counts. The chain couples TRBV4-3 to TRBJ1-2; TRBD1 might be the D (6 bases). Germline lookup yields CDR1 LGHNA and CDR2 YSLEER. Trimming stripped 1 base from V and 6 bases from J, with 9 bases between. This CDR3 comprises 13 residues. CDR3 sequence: CASSQGYRDGYTF. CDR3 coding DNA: TGCGCCAGCAGCCAAGGTTACAGGGATGGCTACACCTTC.

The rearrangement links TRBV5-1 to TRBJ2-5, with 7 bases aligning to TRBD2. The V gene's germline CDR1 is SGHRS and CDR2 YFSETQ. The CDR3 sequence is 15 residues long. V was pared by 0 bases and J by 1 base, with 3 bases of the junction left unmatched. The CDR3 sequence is CASSLVAGVQETQYF. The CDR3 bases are TGCGCCAGCAGCTTGGTCGCGGGGGTCCAAGAGACCCAGTACTTC.

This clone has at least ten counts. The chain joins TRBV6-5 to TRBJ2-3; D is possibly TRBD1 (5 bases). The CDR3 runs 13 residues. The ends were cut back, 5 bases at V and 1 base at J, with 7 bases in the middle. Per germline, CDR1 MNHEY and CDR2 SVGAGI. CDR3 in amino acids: CASSQGGTDTQYF. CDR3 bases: TGTGCCAGCAGTCAGGGTGGCACAGATACGCAGTATTTT.

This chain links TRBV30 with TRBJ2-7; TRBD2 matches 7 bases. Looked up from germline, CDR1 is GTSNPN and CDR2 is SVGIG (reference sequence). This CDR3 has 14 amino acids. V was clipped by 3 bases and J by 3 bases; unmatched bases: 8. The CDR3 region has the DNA TGTGCCTGGAGCGGGGAGGGTAACCTCTACGAGCAGTACTTC. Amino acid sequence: CAWSGEGNLYEQYF.

The CDR3 spells CASSEAEDNSPLHF. As DNA, the CDR3 is TGCGCCAGCAGTGAGGCAGAAGATAATTCACCCCTCCACTTT. The chain couples TRBV10-2 to TRBJ1-6; D ambiguous. The CDR3 runs 14 residues. The V gene lost 2 bases and the J gene lost 5 bases, with 7 bases spanning the gap. CDR1 and CDR2 (germline): WSHSY, SAAADI.

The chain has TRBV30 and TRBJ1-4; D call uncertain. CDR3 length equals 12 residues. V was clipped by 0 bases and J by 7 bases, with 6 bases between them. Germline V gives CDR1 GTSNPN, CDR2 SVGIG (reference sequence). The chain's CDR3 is CAWSVIREKLFF. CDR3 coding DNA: TGTGCCTGGAGTGTAATTCGTGAAAAACTGTTTTTT. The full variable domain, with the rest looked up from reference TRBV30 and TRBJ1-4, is SQTIHQWPATLVQPVGSPLSLECTVEGTSNPNLYWYRQAAGRGLQLLFYSVGIGQISSEVPQNLSASRPQDRQFILSSKKLLLSDSGFYLCAWSVIREKLFFGSGTQLSVL.

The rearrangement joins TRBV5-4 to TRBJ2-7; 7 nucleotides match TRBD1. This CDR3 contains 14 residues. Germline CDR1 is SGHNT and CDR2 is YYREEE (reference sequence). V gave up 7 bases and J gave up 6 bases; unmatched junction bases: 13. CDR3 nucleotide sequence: TGTGCCAGCCAGATGCCGGGACAGCACTCCGAGCAGTACTTC. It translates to CASQMPGQHSEQYF.

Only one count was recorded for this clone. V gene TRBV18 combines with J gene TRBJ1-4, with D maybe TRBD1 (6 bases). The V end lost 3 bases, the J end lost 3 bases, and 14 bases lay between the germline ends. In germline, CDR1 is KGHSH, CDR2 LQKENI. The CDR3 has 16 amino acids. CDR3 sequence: CASSPPSPGANEKLFF. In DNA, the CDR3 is TGTGCCAGCTCACCCCCCTCCCCAGGGGCTAATGAAAAACTGTTTTTT.

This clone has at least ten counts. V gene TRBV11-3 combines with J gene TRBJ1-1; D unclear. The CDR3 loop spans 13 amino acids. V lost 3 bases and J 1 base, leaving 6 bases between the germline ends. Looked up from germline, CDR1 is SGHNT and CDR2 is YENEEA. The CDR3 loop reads CASSFTGNTEAFF. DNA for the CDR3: TGTGCCAGCAGCTTTACGGGGAACACTGAAGCTTTCTTT.

The DNA for the CDR3 is TGTGCCAGCAGTTACGCAGGGGTGAGGTCCGGGGAGCTGTTTTTT. Amino acid sequence: CASSYAGVRSGELFF. The chain is built from TRBV6-6 and TRBJ2-2; a weak D match, TRBD1 (6 bases). The germline V gene encodes CDR1 MNHNY and CDR2 SVGAGI (reference sequence). Trimming stripped 2 bases from V and 6 bases from J, with 13 bases between. The CDR3 totals 15 residues.

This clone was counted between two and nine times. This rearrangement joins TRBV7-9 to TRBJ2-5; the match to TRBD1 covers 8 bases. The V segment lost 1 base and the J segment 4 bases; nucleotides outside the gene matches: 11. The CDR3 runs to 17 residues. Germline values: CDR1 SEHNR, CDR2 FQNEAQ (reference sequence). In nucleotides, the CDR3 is TGTGCCAGCAGCTTAGGAGGTGGGACAGGACTCGGAGAGACCCAGTACTTC. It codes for CASSLGGGTGLGETQYF.